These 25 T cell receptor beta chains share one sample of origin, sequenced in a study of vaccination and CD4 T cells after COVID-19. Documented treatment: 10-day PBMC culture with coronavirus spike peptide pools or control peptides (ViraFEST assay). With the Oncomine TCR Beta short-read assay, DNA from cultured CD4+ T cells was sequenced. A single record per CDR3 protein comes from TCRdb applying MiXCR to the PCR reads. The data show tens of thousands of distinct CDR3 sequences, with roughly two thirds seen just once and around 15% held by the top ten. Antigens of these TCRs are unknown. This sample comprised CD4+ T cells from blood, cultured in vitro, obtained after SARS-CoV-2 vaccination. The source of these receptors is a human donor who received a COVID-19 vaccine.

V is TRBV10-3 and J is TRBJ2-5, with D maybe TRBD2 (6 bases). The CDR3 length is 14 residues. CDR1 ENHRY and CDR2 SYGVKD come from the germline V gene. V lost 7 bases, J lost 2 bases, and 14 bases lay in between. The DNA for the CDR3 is TGTGCCATCACCGCAGACGGGACTCAAGAGACCCAGTACTTC. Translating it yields CAITADGTQETQYF.

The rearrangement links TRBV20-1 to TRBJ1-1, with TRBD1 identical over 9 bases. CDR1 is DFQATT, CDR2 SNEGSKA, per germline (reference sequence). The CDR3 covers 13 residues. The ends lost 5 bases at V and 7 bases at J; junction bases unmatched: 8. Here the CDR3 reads CSALTGGRSEAFF. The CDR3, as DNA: TGCAGTGCTTTGACAGGGGGACGAAGTGAAGCTTTCTTT.

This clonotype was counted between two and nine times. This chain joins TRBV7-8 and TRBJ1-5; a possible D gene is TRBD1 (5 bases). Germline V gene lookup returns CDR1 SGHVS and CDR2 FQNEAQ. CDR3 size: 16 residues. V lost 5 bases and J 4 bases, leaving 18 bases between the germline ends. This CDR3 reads CASSEQRQLGNQPQHF. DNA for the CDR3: TGTGCCAGCAGCGAGCAAAGACAGTTAGGAAATCAGCCCCAGCATTTT. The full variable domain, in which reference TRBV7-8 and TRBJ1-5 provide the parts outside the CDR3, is GAGVSQSPRYKVAKRGQDVALRCDPISGHVSLFWYQQALGQGPEFLTYFQNEAQLDKSGLPSDRFFAERPEGSVSTLKIQRTQQEDSAVYLCASSEQRQLGNQPQHFGDGTRLSIL.

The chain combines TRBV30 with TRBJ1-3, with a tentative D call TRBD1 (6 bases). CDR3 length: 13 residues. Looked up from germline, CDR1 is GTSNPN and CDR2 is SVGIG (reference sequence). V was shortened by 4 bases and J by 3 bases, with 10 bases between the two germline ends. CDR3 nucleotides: TGTGCCTGGACCCCGGGACATGGAAACACCATATATTTT. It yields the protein CAWTPGHGNTIYF.

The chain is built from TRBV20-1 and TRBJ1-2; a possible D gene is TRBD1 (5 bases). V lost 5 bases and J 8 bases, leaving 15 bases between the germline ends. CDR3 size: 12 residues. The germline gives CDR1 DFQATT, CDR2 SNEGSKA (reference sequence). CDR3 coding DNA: TGCAGTGCTCAATCAGGGTCATGGGGCTACACCTTC. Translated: CSAQSGSWGYTF.

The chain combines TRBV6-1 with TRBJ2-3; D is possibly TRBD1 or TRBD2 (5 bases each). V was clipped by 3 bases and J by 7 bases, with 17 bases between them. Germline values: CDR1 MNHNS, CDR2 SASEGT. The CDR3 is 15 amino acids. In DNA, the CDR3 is TGTGCCAGCAGTGACATCATCCGGGGCACCAATACGCAGTATTTT. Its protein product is CASSDIIRGTNTQYF.

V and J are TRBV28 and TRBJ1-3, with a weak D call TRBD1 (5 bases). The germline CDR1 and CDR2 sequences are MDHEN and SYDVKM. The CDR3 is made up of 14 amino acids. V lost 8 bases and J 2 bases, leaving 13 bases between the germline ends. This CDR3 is CASGGGGPGNTIYF. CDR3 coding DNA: TGTGCCAGCGGCGGGGGGGGTCCTGGAAACACCATATATTTT.

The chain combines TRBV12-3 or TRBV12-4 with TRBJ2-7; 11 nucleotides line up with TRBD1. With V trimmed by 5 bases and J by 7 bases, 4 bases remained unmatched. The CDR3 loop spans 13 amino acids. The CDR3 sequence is CASSRDRGAEQYF. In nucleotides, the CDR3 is TGTGCCAGCAGTCGGGACAGGGGGGCGGAGCAGTACTTC.

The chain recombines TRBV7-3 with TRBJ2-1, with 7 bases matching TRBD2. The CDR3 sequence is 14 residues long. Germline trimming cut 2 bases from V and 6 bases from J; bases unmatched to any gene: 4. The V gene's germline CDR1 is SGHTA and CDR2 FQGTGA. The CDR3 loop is CASSLAIAGNEQFF. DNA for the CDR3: TGTGCCAGCAGCTTAGCGATAGCGGGCAATGAGCAGTTCTTC.

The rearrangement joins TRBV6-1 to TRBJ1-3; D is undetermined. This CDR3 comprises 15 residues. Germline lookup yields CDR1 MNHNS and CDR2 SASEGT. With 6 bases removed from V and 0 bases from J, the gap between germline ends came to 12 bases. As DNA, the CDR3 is TGTGCCAGCAGCCTCTCGGGCAGCTCTGGAAACACCATATATTTT. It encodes CASSLSGSSGNTIYF.

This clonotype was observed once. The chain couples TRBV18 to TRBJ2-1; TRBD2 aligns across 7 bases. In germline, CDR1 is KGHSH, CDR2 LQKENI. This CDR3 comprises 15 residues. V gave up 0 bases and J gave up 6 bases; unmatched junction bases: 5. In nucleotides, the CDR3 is TGTGCCAGCTCACCACCGGCGGAGCGGGGCAATGAGCAGTTCTTC. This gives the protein CASSPPAERGNEQFF.

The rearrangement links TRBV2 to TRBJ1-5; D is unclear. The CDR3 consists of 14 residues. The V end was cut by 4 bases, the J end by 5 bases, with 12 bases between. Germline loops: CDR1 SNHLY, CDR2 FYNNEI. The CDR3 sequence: CASSARAPYQPQHF. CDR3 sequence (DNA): TGTGCCAGCAGTGCAAGGGCTCCTTATCAGCCCCAGCATTTT.

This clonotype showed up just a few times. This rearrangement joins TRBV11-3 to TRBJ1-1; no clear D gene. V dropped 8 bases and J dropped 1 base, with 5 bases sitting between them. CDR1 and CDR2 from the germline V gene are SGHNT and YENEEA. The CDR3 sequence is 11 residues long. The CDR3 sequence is CASGGNTEAFF. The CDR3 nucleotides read TGTGCCAGCGGAGGGAACACTGAAGCTTTCTTT.

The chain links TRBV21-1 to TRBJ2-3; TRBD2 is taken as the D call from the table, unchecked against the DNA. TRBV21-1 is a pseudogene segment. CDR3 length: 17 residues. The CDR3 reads CASSKERAGGFTDTQYF. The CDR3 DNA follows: TGTGCCAGCAGCAAAGAAAGAGCGGGGGGATTCACAGATACGCAGTATTTT.

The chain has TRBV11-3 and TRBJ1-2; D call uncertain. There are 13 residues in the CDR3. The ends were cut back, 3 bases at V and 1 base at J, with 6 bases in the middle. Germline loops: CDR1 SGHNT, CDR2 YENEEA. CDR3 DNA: TGTGCCAGCAGCTTGTACAGTAACTATGGCTACACCTTC. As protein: CASSLYSNYGYTF.

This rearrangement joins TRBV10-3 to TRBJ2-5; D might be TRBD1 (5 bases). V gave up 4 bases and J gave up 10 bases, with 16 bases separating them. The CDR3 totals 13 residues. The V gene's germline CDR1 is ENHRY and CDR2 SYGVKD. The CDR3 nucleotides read TGTGCCATCAGTGGCCAGGGCGAAGACATCCAGTACTTC. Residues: CAISGQGEDIQYF.

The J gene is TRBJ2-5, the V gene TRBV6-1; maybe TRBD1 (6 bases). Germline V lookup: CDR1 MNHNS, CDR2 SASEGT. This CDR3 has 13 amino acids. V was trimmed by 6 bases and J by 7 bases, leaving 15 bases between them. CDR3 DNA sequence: TGTGCCAGCAGCAAACGGACAGAATGGACCCAGTACTTC. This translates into CASSKRTEWTQYF.

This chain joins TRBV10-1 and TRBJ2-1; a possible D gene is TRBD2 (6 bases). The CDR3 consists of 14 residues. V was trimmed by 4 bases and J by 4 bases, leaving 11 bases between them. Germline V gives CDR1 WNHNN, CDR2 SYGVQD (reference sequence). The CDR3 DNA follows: TGCGCCAGCAGTGTGGGGAGGCGATACAATGAGCAGTTCTTC. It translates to CASSVGRRYNEQFF.

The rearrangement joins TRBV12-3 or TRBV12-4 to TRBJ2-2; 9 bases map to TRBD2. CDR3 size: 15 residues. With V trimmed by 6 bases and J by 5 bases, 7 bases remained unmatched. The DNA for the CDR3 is TGTGCCAGCAGCATAGCGGGGGTTCGGACCGGGGAGCTGTTTTTT. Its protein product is CASSIAGVRTGELFF.

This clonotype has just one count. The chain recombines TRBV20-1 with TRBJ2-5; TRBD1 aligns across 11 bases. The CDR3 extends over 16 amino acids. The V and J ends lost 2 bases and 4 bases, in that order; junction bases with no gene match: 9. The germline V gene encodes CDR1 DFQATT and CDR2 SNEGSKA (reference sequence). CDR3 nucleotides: TGCAGTGCTAGACCTTTTAGCGGACAGGGGGCAGAGACCCAGTACTTC. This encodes CSARPFSGQGAETQYF.

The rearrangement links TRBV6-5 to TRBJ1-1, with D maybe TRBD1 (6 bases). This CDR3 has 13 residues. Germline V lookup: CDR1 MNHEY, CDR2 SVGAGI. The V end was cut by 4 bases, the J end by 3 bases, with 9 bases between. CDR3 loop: CASSFGQYTEAFF. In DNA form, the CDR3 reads TGTGCCAGCAGTTTCGGACAGTACACTGAAGCTTTCTTT.

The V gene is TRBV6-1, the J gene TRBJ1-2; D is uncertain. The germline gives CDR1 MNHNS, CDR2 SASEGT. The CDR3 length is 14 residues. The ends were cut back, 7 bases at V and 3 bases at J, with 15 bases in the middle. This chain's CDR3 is CASTFGGSDYGYTF. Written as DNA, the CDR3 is TGTGCCAGCACCTTTGGCGGGTCCGACTATGGCTACACCTTC.

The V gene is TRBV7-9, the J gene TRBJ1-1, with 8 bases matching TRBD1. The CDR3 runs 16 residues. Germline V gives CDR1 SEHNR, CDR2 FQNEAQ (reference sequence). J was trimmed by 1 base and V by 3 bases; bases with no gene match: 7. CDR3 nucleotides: TGTGCCAGCAGCTTGGGGGACAGGCATTCGAACACTGAAGCTTTCTTT. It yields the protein CASSLGDRHSNTEAFF.

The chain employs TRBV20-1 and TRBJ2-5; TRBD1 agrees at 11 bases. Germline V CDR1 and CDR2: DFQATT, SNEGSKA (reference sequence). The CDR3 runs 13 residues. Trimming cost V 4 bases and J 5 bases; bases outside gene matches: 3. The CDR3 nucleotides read TGCAGTGCTAACGGACAGGGGGCCGAGACCCAGTACTTC. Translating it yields CSANGQGAETQYF.

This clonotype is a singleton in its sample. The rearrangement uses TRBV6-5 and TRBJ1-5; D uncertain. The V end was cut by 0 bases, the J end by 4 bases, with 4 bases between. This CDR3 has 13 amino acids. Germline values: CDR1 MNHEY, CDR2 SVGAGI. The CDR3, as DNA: TGTGCCAGCAGTTACTCGTATAATCAGCCCCAGCATTTT. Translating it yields CASSYSYNQPQHF.